This T cell receptor beta chain is from a study of regulatory T cells in long-lasting Graves disease (dated by TCRdb to the early 2020s). Notes on the research overall: Newly diagnosed Graves' disease patients had taken antithyroid drugs for less than 3 months. A total of around 35 samples were covered by TCR sequencing, comprising approximately 13 persistent and around 20 newly diagnosed Graves' disease patients. Persistent Graves' disease patients were compared with newly diagnosed Graves' disease patients by peripheral blood TCR sequencing and RNA sequencing. The study took place in China and was registered as a clinical trial. The paper as a whole reports these results and caveats: Compared with newly diagnosed patients, patients with persistent Graves' disease had lower TCR Shannon entropy and fewer highly expanded clones, which suggests clonal expansion. Preferential use of TRBV28, TRBJ1-2 and TRBJ2-5 was observed in persistent disease, whereas TRBV20-1 and TRBJ2-1 were favored in newly diagnosed disease. Because the primary lesion, thyroid tissue, could not be accessed, the study looked at peripheral blood alone. Sequencing and analysis were restricted to the TCR beta chain. As a limitation, the authors acknowledged that the small sample size may reduce accuracy. Patients with persistent disease shared more public clonotypes (roughly 2,900) than newly diagnosed patients did (966).

The sample holds many counts of this clonotype. Its antigen is not yet known. At one boundary the junction diverges from the germline segment, which might be a read error. From the germline V gene (reference sequence), CDR1 is SSHAT and CDR2 is FNYEAQ. The CDR3 starts with the cysteine, ends with the phenylalanine, and has 17 residues. CDR3 DNA is the only sequence kept; it has 51 bases, read in frame from the first base. The sample's time point label, in plain terms: newly diagnosed GD, antithyroid drugs for less than 3 months. For both TCR sequencing and RNA sequencing, RNA was extracted from PBMCs using TRIzol. The diagnosis of Graves' disease was made according to American Thyroid Association guidelines. Recruitment of patients was carried out at an endocrinology department in Xi'an, China. Each patient gave approximately 10 milliliters of peripheral blood, collected in an EDTA anticoagulant tube. Ficoll Paque Plus density gradient separation was used to isolate PBMCs, and no further T cell sorting was done. An Agilent 2100 Bioanalyzer and agarose gel were used to check RNA quality, while a NanoDrop 2000 measured RNA concentration.

Library prep was done by multiplex PCR. Data came from an Illumina HiSeq 4000. CDR3 regions were amplified by Arm-PCR with iRepertoire HTBI primers to construct TCR beta libraries. PCR products were gel purified before sequencing. Processing in the source paper ran as follows. Gene usage analysis of CDR3 amino acid clonotypes used the approximately 56 TRBV and around 14 TRBJ segments found across samples. Filtered high-quality paired reads were merged into contigs using COPE and FqMerger. Contigs were aligned with BLAST to IMGT TRBV, TRBD and TRBJ reference genes, and CDR3 was defined per IMGT. Any clonotype with a frequency above 0.1% was counted as a highly expanded clone. Shannon entropy was used to measure repertoire diversity, and the Gini coefficient was used to measure V-J evenness. A clonotype found in more than one individual was treated as public. Using fastp at Q25 and MiXCR, TCRdb reprocessed the public reads and kept productive beta chains. Every CDR3 protein is listed once, alongside the most common genes and DNA of its rows. For this entry, the V and J calls and clone size follow TCRdb and not the study's own pipeline. For this sample the table gives some 230,000 distinct CDR3 sequences, of which about 18% were detected only once. Together, the top ten hold roughly a fifth of the sample.

The sample in question was peripheral blood mononuclear cells (PBMCs), obtained at new diagnosis, from a patient treated with antithyroid drugs. The rearrangement joined TRBV7-7 to TRBJ2-3, with 14 bases in between that match TRBD2. This sequence was found in a female donor with Graves disease. The bases read TGTGCTAGCAGCCCCGGGACTAGCGGGAGAGGTGCAGATACGCAGTATTTT. It translates as CASSPGTSGRGADTQYF.